The sequence of this T cell receptor beta chain was determined in a study of human thymus T cells. The thymus was resected at corrective cardiac surgery. Those donating were healthy Finnish infants in corrective surgery for congenital heart defects. CDR1 WNHNN and CDR2 SYGVQD come from the germline V gene (reference sequence). V gave up 1 base and J gave up 1 base, with 14 bases separating them. There are 16 residues in the CDR3. The protocol was immunoSEQ multiplex PCR, while the TCRdb copy is restricted to in-frame clones and leaves out a portion. The sample holds tens of thousands of clones, about 95% seen once.

V usage is TRBV10-1 and J usage is TRBJ2-7, with D maybe TRBD1 (5 bases). The receptor comes from a girl in the first two years of life with a congenital heart defect but otherwise immunologically healthy. The sample comprised thymus tissue. The CDR3 nucleotides read TGCGCCAGCAGTGAGTACAGGAAAGGTCGGTCCTACGAGCAGTACTTC. Encoded protein: CASSEYRKGRSYEQYF.